The 3 T cell receptor beta chains presented below share a single source sample, sequenced in a study of cytomegalovirus exposure and HLA in healthy donors. PCR amplification relied on 60 Vbeta primers (plus 13 Jbeta primers). Sequencing used immunoSEQ multiplex PCR; TCRdb keeps in-frame clones, though not all of them. The repertoire includes around 180,000 clones, roughly 77% of them detected once, and about 1.4% sits in the top ten. Sequenced input: PBMCs. The receptor set was obtained from a woman aged 50 to 65 in good health and CMV-seronegative.

The genes are TRBV19 and TRBJ1-1; 11 bases fit TRBD1. V trimming: 6 bases; J trimming: 3 bases; junction bases outside the gene matches: 0. The CDR3 totals 13 residues. CDR1 is LNHDA, CDR2 SQIVND, per germline (reference sequence). CDR3 region: CASRGQGDTEAFF. Here the CDR3 DNA reads TGTGCCAGTAGGGGACAGGGGGACACTGAAGCTTTCTTT.

V is TRBV2 and J is TRBJ1-2; 7 bases align to TRBD1. Looked up from germline, CDR1 is SNHLY and CDR2 is FYNNEI. J gave up 7 bases and V 7 bases, and 12 bases lay outside the gene matches. The CDR3 is 14 amino acids. The CDR3 DNA follows: TGTGCCAGCATGAACACCCCGACAGGGAGTGGCTACACCTTC. Its protein product is CASMNTPTGSGYTF. The full variable domain, in which reference TRBV2 and TRBJ1-2 provide the parts outside the CDR3, is EPEVTQTPSHQVTQMGQEVILRCVPISNHLYFYWYRQILGQKVEFLVSFYNNEISEKSEIFDDQFSVERPDGSNFTLKIRSTKLEDSAMYFCASMNTPTGSGYTFGSGTRLTVV.

The count of this clone is one. The chain recombines TRBV4-2 with TRBJ1-1; tentative D call: TRBD1 (6 bases). Germline V CDR1 and CDR2: LGHNA, YNFKEQ. The CDR3 runs to 18 residues. The V gene lost 4 bases and the J gene lost 6 bases, with 27 bases spanning the gap. The CDR3 protein is CASSPTITTGIVLAEAFF. The CDR3 nucleotides read TGTGCCAGCAGCCCCACCATCACCACAGGGATTGTGCTGGCTGAAGCTTTCTTT.